This entry describes one T cell receptor gamma chain. A far larger clone is one nucleotide away, so this likely arose from a read error. This sample stems from a study of human gamma delta and Vdelta1 T cells. TCRdb reanalyzed the PCR reads using CATT. The data show 130 to 150 gamma-chain clones, over 60% seen once. The V segment lost 4 bases and the J segment 3 bases; nucleotides outside the gene matches: 9. CDR3 length equals 14 residues. CDR1 EGSNGY and CDR2 YDSYNSKV come from the germline V gene. What was sequenced was Vdelta1 gamma-delta T cells from blood. The chain joins TRGV2 to TRGJ1 or TRGJ2. This sequence originates from a human donor in good health. Here the CDR3 reads CATWEAPCYYKKLF. CDR3 in DNA: TGTGCCACCTGGGAAGCCCCTTGTTATTATAAGAAACTCTTT.